A single TCR beta chain is shown here with its context. The data derive from a study of CXCR3-negative and CXCR3-positive naive CD8 T cells. UMI-labeled TRB cDNA libraries were prepared by 5' RACE. TCRdb reworked the 5' RACE reads into one entry per CDR3 protein, no DNA. This listing includes more than 65,000 distinct CDR3 sequences. This CDR3 comprises 15 residues. Each CD8+ T cell subset was sorted in triplicate, around 300,000 cells each. Sequences were obtained from naive CXCR3- CD8+ T cells from blood. Subset: CD45RO-CCR7+CD27+CD95- naive CD8+ T cells lacking CXCR3 (TNR3-). The receptor's source is a human donor in good health. Some clones in this sample may be carry-over from other donors' samples. This chain uses TRBV12-3 or TRBV12-4 with TRBJ1-1. CDR3 region: CASSLSSGDNTEAFF.